These T cell receptor beta chains were read from a single sample in a study of blood T cell repertoires in COVID-19. Using immunoSEQ multiplex PCR, the repertoire was profiled, and TCRdb retains in-frame clones only, with some absent. The table has 95,000 to 100,000 clones, more than 75% seen once. Sequenced input: peripheral blood. Receptor source: a young woman with acute or convalescent COVID-19. The CDR3 runs from the conserved cysteine through the conserved F or W.

j_gene: TRBJ2-1
v_gene: TRBV9
len: 13
CDR3aa: CASSADSRGEQFF

j_gene: TRBJ1-2
v_gene: TRBV6-5
len: 12
CDR3aa: CASSQTGIGYTF

j_gene: TRBJ2-2
v_gene: TRBV11-2
len: 16
CDR3aa: CASSFASGGNTGELFF

j_gene: TRBJ1-5
v_gene: TRBV27
len: 13
CDR3aa: CASSFVGAPPQHF

j_gene: TRBJ1-6
v_gene: TRBV12-3/TRBV12-4
len: 13
CDR3aa: CASKRGADSPLHF

j_gene: TRBJ1-1
v_gene: TRBV6-5
len: 15
CDR3aa: CASSYGQPWDTEAFF

j_gene: TRBJ2-7
v_gene: TRBV7-9
len: 16
CDR3aa: CASSPPTGYFSYEQYF

j_gene: TRBJ1-2
v_gene: TRBV5-1
len: 13
CDR3aa: CASSLGTRDGYTF

j_gene: TRBJ2-3
v_gene: TRBV6-6
len: 16
CDR3aa: CASRTGGQGAGDTQYF

j_gene: TRBJ1-5
v_gene: TRBV11-2
len: 15
CDR3aa: CASSRTGVSNQPQHF

j_gene: TRBJ2-2
v_gene: TRBV24-1
len: 17
CDR3aa: CATSDLQELGPSGELFF

j_gene: TRBJ1-6
v_gene: TRBV7-8
len: 11
CDR3aa: CASSHGQVQHF

j_gene: TRBJ2-3
v_gene: TRBV9
len: 15
CDR3aa: CASSPSWGDTDTQYF

j_gene: TRBJ2-2
v_gene: TRBV24-1
len: 16
CDR3aa: CATRAHGGGTPGELFF

j_gene: TRBJ2-3
v_gene: TRBV24-1
len: 15
CDR3aa: CATSGGTVGTDTQYF

j_gene: TRBJ1-5
v_gene: TRBV4-1
len: 18
CDR3aa: CASSQDPPEGNSNQPQHF

j_gene: TRBJ2-2
v_gene: TRBV6-5
len: 14
CDR3aa: CASMDRVNTGELFF

j_gene: TRBJ1-6
v_gene: TRBV4-1
len: 16
CDR3aa: CASSQGAGAVNSPLHF

j_gene: TRBJ1-6
v_gene: TRBV5-1
len: 15
CDR3aa: CASSLTQMGHSPLHF

j_gene: TRBJ1-5
v_gene: TRBV27
len: 13
CDR3aa: CASRGQLNQPQHF

j_gene: TRBJ2-7
v_gene: TRBV27
len: 15
CDR3aa: CASSLSGGRAYEQYF

j_gene: TRBJ1-5
v_gene: TRBV19
len: 14
CDR3aa: CASSIQEGNQPQHF

j_gene: TRBJ1-1
v_gene: TRBV3-1/TRBV3-2
len: 16
CDR3aa: CASSQDLGISNTEAFF

j_gene: TRBJ2-3
v_gene: TRBV7-3
len: 15
CDR3aa: CASSPGTSGGNTQYF

j_gene: TRBJ1-2
v_gene: TRBV6-5
len: 15
CDR3aa: CASSPGTGVRYGYTF

j_gene: TRBJ2-3
v_gene: TRBV5-1
len: 16
CDR3aa: CASSLFGTGSTDTQYF

j_gene: TRBJ1-2
v_gene: TRBV25-1
len: 11
CDR3aa: CASSRDYGYTF

j_gene: TRBJ1-2
v_gene: TRBV4-2
len: 15
CDR3aa: CASSQERTDSDGYTF

j_gene: TRBJ2-2
v_gene: TRBV2
len: 13
CDR3aa: CASSAWNTGELFF

j_gene: TRBJ2-3
v_gene: TRBV2
len: 16
CDR3aa: CASTALRDSSTDTQYF

j_gene: TRBJ1-1
v_gene: TRBV3-1/TRBV3-2
len: 15
CDR3aa: CASSREEGAITEAFF

j_gene: TRBJ2-1
v_gene: TRBV5-1
len: 15
CDR3aa: CASSQLAASYNEQFF

j_gene: TRBJ2-1
v_gene: TRBV2
len: 11
CDR3aa: CASRGEGRRVF

j_gene: TRBJ1-3
v_gene: TRBV5-5
len: 18
CDR3aa: CASSLDPLPDRGGNTIYF

j_gene: TRBJ1-4
v_gene: TRBV12-5
len: 14
CDR3aa: CASGRDRADEKLFF

j_gene: TRBJ2-5
v_gene: TRBV6-5
len: 15
CDR3aa: CASKIQGPSQETQYF

j_gene: TRBJ1-1
v_gene: TRBV12-3/TRBV12-4
len: 13
CDR3aa: CASNVRENTEAFF

j_gene: TRBJ2-7
v_gene: TRBV28
len: 14
CDR3aa: CASRRVGSSYEQYF

j_gene: TRBJ2-3
v_gene: TRBV11-3
len: 16
CDR3aa: CASSKLAGATTDTQYF

j_gene: TRBJ2-7
v_gene: TRBV28
len: 15
CDR3aa: CASSSRTDSSYEQYF

j_gene: TRBJ1-5
v_gene: TRBV18
len: 15
CDR3aa: CASSSGTGNNQPQHF

j_gene: TRBJ1-4
v_gene: TRBV18
len: 16
CDR3aa: CASSPSRDREGEKLFF

j_gene: TRBJ1-5
v_gene: TRBV6-2/TRBV6-3
len: 13
CDR3aa: CASSLDGSQPQHF

j_gene: TRBJ1-2
v_gene: TRBV11-2
len: 13
CDR3aa: CASSVFQYYGYTF

j_gene: TRBJ1-1
v_gene: TRBV25-1
len: 11
CDR3aa: CASSMNTEAFF

j_gene: TRBJ2-3
v_gene: TRBV7-3
len: 13
CDR3aa: CASSPKPLDTQYF

j_gene: TRBJ1-4
v_gene: TRBV9
len: 14
CDR3aa: CASSTPGTNEKLFF